The rows below give T cell receptor beta chains drawn from one sample of a study of cytomegalovirus exposure and HLA in healthy donors. Here immunoSEQ multiplex PCR was the method, and the copy in TCRdb shows in-frame clones only, minus some. The data hold 180,000 or so clones, with roughly a tenth observed a single time. The material sequenced was PBMCs. The origin of the receptors is a woman aged 30 to 39 in good health and CMV-seropositive. Each CDR3 is given with its conserved first and last residue. Fields, in order: CDR3 length, clone size, J gene, V gene, CDR3 protein. Size values are once, few and many counts, or a class for expanded clones, and some rows have none.

CDR3 length: 16; clone size: -; J gene: TRBJ2-1; V gene: TRBV19; CDR3 protein: CASRRVAGSSYNEQFF
CDR3 length: 15; clone size: few; J gene: TRBJ1-5; V gene: TRBV7-9; CDR3 protein: CASSQLGTGSQPQHF
CDR3 length: 15; clone size: -; J gene: TRBJ2-2; V gene: TRBV5-1; CDR3 protein: CASSTPGGGGGELFF
CDR3 length: 20; clone size: -; J gene: TRBJ1-1; V gene: TRBV27; CDR3 protein: CASSLSPGQVTGWMNTEAFF
CDR3 length: 14; clone size: few; J gene: TRBJ2-7; V gene: TRBV6-5; CDR3 protein: CASSTGGNIHEQYF
CDR3 length: 13; clone size: few; J gene: TRBJ1-2; V gene: TRBV29-1; CDR3 protein: CSATGTEGYGYTF
CDR3 length: 15; clone size: -; J gene: TRBJ2-7; V gene: TRBV13; CDR3 protein: CASSPDRASLYEQYF
CDR3 length: 13; clone size: few; J gene: TRBJ2-7; V gene: TRBV5-1; CDR3 protein: CASSWGPTYEQYF
CDR3 length: 19; clone size: few; J gene: TRBJ2-7; V gene: TRBV19; CDR3 protein: CASSASSGSVPKLSYEQYF
CDR3 length: 16; clone size: few; J gene: TRBJ2-7; V gene: TRBV9; CDR3 protein: CASSVSREGLVSEQYF
CDR3 length: 12; clone size: -; J gene: TRBJ2-1; V gene: TRBV7-9; CDR3 protein: CASRPGGNEQFF
CDR3 length: 13; clone size: -; J gene: TRBJ2-7; V gene: TRBV5-1; CDR3 protein: CASSLSAGYEQYF
CDR3 length: 15; clone size: few; J gene: TRBJ2-5; V gene: TRBV6-1; CDR3 protein: CASSAGLEGGETQYF
CDR3 length: 15; clone size: -; J gene: TRBJ2-2; V gene: TRBV6-5; CDR3 protein: CASSQGAANTGELFF
CDR3 length: 13; clone size: -; J gene: TRBJ1-1; V gene: TRBV15; CDR3 protein: CATSPDLNTEAFF